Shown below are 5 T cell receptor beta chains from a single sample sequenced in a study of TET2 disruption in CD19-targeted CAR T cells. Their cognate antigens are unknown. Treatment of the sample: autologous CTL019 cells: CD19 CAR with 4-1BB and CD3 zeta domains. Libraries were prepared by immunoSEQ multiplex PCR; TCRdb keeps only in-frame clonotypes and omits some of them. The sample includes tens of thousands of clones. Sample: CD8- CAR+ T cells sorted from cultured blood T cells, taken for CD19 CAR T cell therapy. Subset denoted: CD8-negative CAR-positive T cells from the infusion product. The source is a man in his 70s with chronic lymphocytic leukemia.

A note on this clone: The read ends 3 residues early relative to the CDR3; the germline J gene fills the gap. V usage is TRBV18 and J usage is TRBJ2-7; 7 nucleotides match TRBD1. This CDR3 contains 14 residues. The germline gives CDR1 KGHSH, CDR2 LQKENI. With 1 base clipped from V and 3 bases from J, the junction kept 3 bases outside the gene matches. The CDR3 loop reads CASSPRGGDYEQYF. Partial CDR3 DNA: TGTGCCAGCTCACCACGAGGGGGCGACTACGAG.

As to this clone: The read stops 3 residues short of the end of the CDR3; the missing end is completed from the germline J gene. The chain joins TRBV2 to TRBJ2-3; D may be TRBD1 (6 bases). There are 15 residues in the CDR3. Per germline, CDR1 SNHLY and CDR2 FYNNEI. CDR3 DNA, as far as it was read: TGTGCCAGCAGTGAAGGACAGGTTCCCAATCAGCCG. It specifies CASSEGQVPNQP. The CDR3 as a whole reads CASSEGQVPNQPQYF.

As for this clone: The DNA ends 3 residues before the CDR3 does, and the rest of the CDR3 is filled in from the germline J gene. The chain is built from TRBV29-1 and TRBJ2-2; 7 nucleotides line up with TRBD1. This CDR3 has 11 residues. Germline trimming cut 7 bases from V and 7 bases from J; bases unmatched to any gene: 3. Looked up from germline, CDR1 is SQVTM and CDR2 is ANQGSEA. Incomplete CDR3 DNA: TGCAGCGGGAGGACAGGCGGGGAG. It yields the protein CSGRTGGE. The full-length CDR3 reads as CSGRTGGELFF.

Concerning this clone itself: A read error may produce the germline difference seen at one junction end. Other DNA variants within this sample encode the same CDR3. The CDR3 protein is CSARDWDRAYGYTF. The covered CDR3 bases are TGCAGTGCTAGAGATTGGGACAGGGCCTATGGT. The chain joins TRBV20-1 to TRBJ1-2; 9 positions agree with TRBD1. The CDR3 end falls 3 residues outside the read, so it is completed with the germline J gene. The CDR3 runs 14 residues. Germline assignment: CDR1 DFQATT and CDR2 SNEGSKA (reference sequence).

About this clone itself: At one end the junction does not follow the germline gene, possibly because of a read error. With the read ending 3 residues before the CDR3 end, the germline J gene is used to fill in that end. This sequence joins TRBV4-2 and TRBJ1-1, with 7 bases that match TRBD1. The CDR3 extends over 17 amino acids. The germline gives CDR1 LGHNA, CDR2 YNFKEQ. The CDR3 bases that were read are TGCGCCAGCAGCCAAGATTGGGGGACAGACTTATACACTGAA. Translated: CASSQDWGTDLYTE. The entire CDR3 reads CASSQDWGTDLYTEAFF.